The rows below give T cell receptor beta chains drawn from one sample of a study of molecular identifiers for immune sequencing clone quantification. One entry per CDR3 protein, called by TCRdb with MiXCR from the PCR reads. This table has under 65,000 distinct CDR3 sequences, under 30% appearing once. Sequencing was done on a sample of naive CD8+ T cells from blood, with Jurkat cell RNA spiked in. These receptor sequences come from a human donor in good health. Some libraries in this study had Jurkat cell RNA spiked in. Each CDR3 is given with its conserved first and last residue. D genes are given only for firm matches. Clone sizes are given selectively: once, few, many, or a class where the clone is expanded.

abundance,d_gene,v_gene,j_gene,CDR3aa,CDR3nt
many,.,TRBV12-3/TRBV12-4,TRBJ2-5,CASSTSGLETQYF,TGTGCCAGCAGTACCTCAGGGTTAGAGACCCAGTACTTC
few,.,TRBV16,TRBJ2-7,CASSRATPQDSYEQYF,TGTGCCAGCAGCCGCGCGACCCCCCAGGACTCCTACGAGCAGTACTTC
few,.,TRBV2,TRBJ2-7,CASTKSLESGSYEQYF,TGTGCCAGCACGAAGTCTCTGGAGTCGGGCTCCTACGAGCAGTACTTC
many,.,TRBV10-3,TRBJ1-6,CAISDRDTAYNSPLHF,TGTGCCATCAGTGATAGGGACACCGCCTATAATTCACCCCTCCACTTT
.,TRBD2,TRBV20-1,TRBJ2-7,CSVRAGAYEQYF,TGCAGTGTTAGAGCGGGGGCCTACGAGCAGTACTTC
many,.,TRBV7-9,TRBJ2-7,CASSFSPHEQYF,TGTGCCAGCAGCTTTTCTCCCCACGAGCAGTACTTC
many,TRBD1,TRBV19,TRBJ1-5,CASSPGTGFQPQHF,TGTGCCAGTAGTCCTGGGACAGGGTTTCAGCCCCAGCATTTT
many,TRBD2,TRBV19,TRBJ2-7,CASSTGLAYEQYF,TGTGCCAGTAGTACCGGACTAGCGTACGAGCAGTACTTC
.,TRBD2,TRBV7-7,TRBJ2-2,CASTIAGSGELFF,TGTGCCAGCACCATAGCGGGGAGTGGGGAGCTGTTTTTT
many,TRBD2,TRBV5-1,TRBJ2-7,CASSLESGRAGYEQYF,TGCGCCAGCAGCTTGGAAAGCGGGAGGGCAGGCTACGAGCAGTACTTC
many,.,TRBV19,TRBJ2-2,CASSIDAGSINTGELFF,TGTGCCAGTAGTATAGATGCAGGATCCATTAACACCGGGGAGCTGTTTTTT
many,TRBD2,TRBV27,TRBJ2-5,CASSSGLAGEQETQYF,TGTGCCAGCAGTTCGGGACTAGCGGGAGAGCAAGAGACCCAGTACTTC
many,.,TRBV5-5,TRBJ2-7,CASSLAGSTYEQYF,TGTGCCAGCAGCTTGGCCGGATCCACCTACGAGCAGTACTTC
many,TRBD1,TRBV19,TRBJ2-4,CASSILSTGGGNIQYF,TGTGCCAGTAGTATCCTATCGACAGGGGGAGGAAACATTCAGTACTTC
.,.,TRBV11-2,TRBJ2-1,CASSSWGRDYEQFF,TGTGCCAGCAGTTCCTGGGGGCGGGACTATGAGCAGTTCTTC
few,.,TRBV21-1,TRBJ1-3,CASRCNRDTGNTIYF,TGTGCCAGCAGGTGCAACAGGGATACTGGAAACACCATATATTTT
many,TRBD1,TRBV7-6,TRBJ1-4,CASSLLGQSTNEKLFF,TGTGCCAGCAGCTTACTGGGACAGTCAACTAATGAAAAACTGTTTTTT
many,.,TRBV19,TRBJ1-5,CASSIQGTFNQPQHF,TGTGCCAGTAGTATTCAGGGGACTTTTAATCAGCCCCAGCATTTT
many,TRBD1,TRBV29-1,TRBJ2-3,CSVWTGESDTQYF,TGCAGCGTTTGGACAGGGGAAAGCGATACGCAGTATTTT
many,.,TRBV27,TRBJ2-3,CASSLSVADTQYF,TGTGCCAGCAGTTTATCTGTGGCAGATACGCAGTATTTT
many,.,TRBV15,TRBJ2-7,CATSREGPGHTGREQYF,TGTGCCACCAGCAGAGAAGGGCCGGGACATACAGGCCGTGAGCAGTACTTC
.,.,TRBV7-8,TRBJ2-2,CASSFGTPWNLPGELFF,TGTGCCAGCAGCTTCGGGACACCTTGGAACCTCCCCGGGGAGCTGTTTTTT
few,TRBD1,TRBV12-3/TRBV12-4,TRBJ2-7,CASSPGTGIYEQYF,TGTGCCAGCAGTCCCGGGACAGGGATCTACGAGCAGTACTTC
.,.,TRBV27,TRBJ1-3,CASSPVTSGNTIYF,TGTGCCAGCAGCCCAGTGACCTCTGGAAACACCATATATTTT
many,.,TRBV9,TRBJ2-1,CASSEEGVGRNEQFF,TGTGCCAGCAGCGAGGAGGGGGTTGGGAGAAATGAGCAGTTCTTC
many,.,TRBV3-1,TRBJ2-3,CASSQVPGPGEDTQYF,TGTGCCAGCAGCCAAGTCCCGGGCCCAGGGGAAGATACGCAGTATTTT